The TCR beta chain under discussion was sequenced for a study of OX40 agonist ivuxolimab in advanced cancers. This clone has only a few counts. The antigen remains undetermined. TCRdb keeps only in-frame clones here, not all; method: immunoSEQ multiplex PCR. Of about 35,000 clones listed, about four fifths are singletons. Per the germline V gene, CDR1 is SEHNR and CDR2 is FQNEAQ (reference sequence). V lost 3 bases to trimming and J lost 3 bases, with 13 bases between them. CDR3 length: 15 residues. Study-wide results and caveats: The work left the antigen specificity of expanded peripheral T cells undetermined. Certain nonresponders likewise exhibited a low normalized T-cell clonal expansion.

Autoimmune disease history or systemic immunosuppression was exclusionary. The material sequenced was CD4+ or CD8+ T cells sorted from blood, taken in a trial of the OX40 agonist ivuxolimab. This chain connects TRBV7-9 to TRBJ2-3; D is tentatively TRBD1 or TRBD2 (5 bases each). The clonotype originates from an adult with an advanced solid tumor such as melanoma, head and neck, liver or kidney cancer. In nucleotides, the CDR3 is TGTGCCAGCAGCTTGGGAGAGGACATTACAGATACGCAGTATTTT. It specifies CASSLGEDITDTQYF.